In its sample, the clone carrying this T cell receptor (beta chain) is medium-sized (0.01 to 0.1%). The antigen remains unidentified. Different DNA sequences within this sample yield the same CDR3. TCRdb called clones again from the PCR reads with MiXCR. There are about 21,000 clones in the sample; about a quarter occur only once, and 6.1% lies in the top ten. Trimming removed 6 bases from V and 3 bases from J, with 9 bases in between. The germline CDR1 and CDR2 sequences are MDHEN and SYDVKM. The CDR3 runs 12 residues. The data were taken from a study of metastatic and nonmetastatic thyroid tumors. Study-level background: Repertoire data that came from the blood and tumor or nodule tissue of malignant and benign thyroid patients were compared. Regarding the study as a whole: Malignant thyroid tumors reportedly exceeded benign nodules significantly in TCR beta diversity, with the difference appearing in blood and tumor.

Thyroid surgery was preceded by no treatment in any patient. The TCR sequence derives from a female donor with papillary thyroid cancer or a benign thyroid nodule (not recorded which). Some clones in this sample may be carry-over from other donors' samples. The chain has TRBV28 and TRBJ2-7, with D uncertain. The material sequenced was blood. Here the CDR3 reads CASSPGSYEQYF. Written as DNA, the CDR3 is TGTGCCAGCAGCCCCGGAAGCTACGAGCAGTACTTC.